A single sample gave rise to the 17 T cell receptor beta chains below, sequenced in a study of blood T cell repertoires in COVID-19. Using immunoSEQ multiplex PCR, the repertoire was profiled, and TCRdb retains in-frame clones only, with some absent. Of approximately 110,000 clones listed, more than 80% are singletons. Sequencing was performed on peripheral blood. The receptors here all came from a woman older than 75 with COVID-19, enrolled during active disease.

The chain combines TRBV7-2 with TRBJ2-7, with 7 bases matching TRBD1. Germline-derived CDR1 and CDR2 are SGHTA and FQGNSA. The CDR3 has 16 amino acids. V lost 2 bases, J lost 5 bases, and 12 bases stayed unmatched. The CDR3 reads CASSLLWRGTADEQYF. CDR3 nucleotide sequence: TGTGCCAGCAGCTTATTATGGCGAGGGACAGCTGACGAGCAGTACTTC.

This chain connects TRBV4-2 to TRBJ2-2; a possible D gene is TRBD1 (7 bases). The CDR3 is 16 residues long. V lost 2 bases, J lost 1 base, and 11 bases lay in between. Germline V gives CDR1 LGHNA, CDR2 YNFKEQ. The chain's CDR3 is CASSQRQGGNTGELFF. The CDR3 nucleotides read TGTGCCAGCAGCCAAAGACAGGGAGGGAACACCGGGGAGCTGTTTTTT.

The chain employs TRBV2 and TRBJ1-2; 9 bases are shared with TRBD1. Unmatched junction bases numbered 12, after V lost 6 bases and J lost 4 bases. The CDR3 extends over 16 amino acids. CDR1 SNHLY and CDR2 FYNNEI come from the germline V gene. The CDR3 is CASSEGGQGVVYGYTF. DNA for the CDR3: TGTGCCAGCAGCGAGGGGGGACAGGGCGTCGTCTATGGCTACACCTTC.

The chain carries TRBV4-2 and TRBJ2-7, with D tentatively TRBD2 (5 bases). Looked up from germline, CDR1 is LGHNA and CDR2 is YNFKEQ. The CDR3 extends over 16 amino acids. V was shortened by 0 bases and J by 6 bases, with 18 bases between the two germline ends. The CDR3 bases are TGTGCCAGCAGCCAAGAGCTGGGCCCTGGGAGCTCCGAGCAGTACTTC. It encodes CASSQELGPGSSEQYF.

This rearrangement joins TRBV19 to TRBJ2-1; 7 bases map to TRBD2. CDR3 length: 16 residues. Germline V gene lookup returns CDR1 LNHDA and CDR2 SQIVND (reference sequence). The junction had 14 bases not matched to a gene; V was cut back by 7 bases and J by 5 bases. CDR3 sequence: CASTLQGRAVDNEQFF. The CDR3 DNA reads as TGTGCCAGTACCTTACAAGGGAGGGCCGTGGACAATGAGCAGTTCTTC.

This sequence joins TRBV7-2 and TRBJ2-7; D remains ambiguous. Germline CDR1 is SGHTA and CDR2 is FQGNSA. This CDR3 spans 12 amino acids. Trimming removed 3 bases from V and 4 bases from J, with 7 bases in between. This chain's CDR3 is CASSLGMYEQYF. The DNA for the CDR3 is TGTGCCAGCAGCTTGGGCATGTACGAGCAGTACTTC.

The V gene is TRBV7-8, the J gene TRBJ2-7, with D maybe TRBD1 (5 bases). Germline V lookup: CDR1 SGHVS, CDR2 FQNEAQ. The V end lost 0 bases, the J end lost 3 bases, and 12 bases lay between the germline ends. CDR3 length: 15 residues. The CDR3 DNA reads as TGTGCCAGCAGCTTAGCTGCAGGGCACGGCTACGAGCAGTACTTC. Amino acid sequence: CASSLAAGHGYEQYF.

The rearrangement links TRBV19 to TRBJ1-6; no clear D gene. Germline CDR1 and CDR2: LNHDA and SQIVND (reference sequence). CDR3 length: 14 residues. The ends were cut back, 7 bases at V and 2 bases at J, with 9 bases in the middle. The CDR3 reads CASKELPYNSPLHF. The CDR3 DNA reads TGTGCCAGTAAGGAGCTCCCCTATAATTCACCCCTCCACTTT. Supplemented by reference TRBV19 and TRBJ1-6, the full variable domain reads DGGITQSPKYLFRKEGQNVTLSCEQNLNHDAMYWYRQDPGQGLRLIYYSQIVNDFQKGDIAEGYSVSREKKESFPLTVTSAQKNPTAFYLCASKELPYNSPLHFGNGTRLTVT.

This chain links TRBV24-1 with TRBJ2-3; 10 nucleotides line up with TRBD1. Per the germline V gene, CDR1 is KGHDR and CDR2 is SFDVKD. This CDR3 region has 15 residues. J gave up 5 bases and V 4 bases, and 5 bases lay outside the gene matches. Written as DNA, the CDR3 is TGTGCCACCAGTGAGATAGGACAGGGGGGAGATACGCAGTATTTT. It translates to CATSEIGQGGDTQYF.

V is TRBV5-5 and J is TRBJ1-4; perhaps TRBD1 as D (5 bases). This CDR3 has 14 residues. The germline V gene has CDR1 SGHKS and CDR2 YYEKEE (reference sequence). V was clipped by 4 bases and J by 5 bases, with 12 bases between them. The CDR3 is CASSPDDRNEKLFF. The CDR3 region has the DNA TGTGCCAGCAGCCCCGACGACAGAAATGAAAAACTGTTTTTT.

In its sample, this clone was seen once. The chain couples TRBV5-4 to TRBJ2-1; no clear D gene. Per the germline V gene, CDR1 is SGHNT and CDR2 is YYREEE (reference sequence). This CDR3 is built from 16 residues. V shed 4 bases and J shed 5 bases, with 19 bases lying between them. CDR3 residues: CASSPEPLRVNNEQFF. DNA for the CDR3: TGTGCCAGCAGCCCGGAGCCTCTCCGCGTCAACAATGAGCAGTTCTTC. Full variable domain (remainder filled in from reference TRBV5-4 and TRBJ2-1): ETGVTQSPTHLIKTRGQQVTLRCSSQSGHNTVSWYQQALGQGPQFIFQYYREEENGRGNFPPRFSGLQFPNYSSELNVNALELDDSALYLCASSPEPLRVNNEQFFGPGTRLTVL.

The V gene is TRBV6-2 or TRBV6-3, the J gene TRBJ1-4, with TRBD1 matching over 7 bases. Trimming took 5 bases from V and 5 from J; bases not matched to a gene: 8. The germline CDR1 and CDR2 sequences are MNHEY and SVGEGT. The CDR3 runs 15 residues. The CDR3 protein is CASSLQGQINEKLFF. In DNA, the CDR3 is TGTGCCAGCAGTCTACAGGGACAGATAAATGAAAAACTGTTTTTT.

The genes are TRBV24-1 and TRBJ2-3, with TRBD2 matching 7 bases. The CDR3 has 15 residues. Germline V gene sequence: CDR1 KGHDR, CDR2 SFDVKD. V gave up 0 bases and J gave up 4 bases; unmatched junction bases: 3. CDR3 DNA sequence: TGTGCCACCAGTGATTTGAAGGGAGGGGCAGATACGCAGTATTTT. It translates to CATSDLKGGADTQYF.

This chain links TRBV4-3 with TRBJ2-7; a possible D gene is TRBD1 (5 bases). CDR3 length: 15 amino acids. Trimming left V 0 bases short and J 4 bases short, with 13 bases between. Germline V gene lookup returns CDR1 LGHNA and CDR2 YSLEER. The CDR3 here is CASSQDMSGIYEQYF. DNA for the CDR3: TGCGCCAGCAGCCAAGATATGTCAGGGATATACGAGCAGTACTTC.

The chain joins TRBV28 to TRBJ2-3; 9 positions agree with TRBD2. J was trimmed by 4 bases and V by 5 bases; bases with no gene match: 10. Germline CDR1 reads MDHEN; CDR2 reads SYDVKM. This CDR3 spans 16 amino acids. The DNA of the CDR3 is TGTGCCAGCAGTGCCTTTGGTAGCGGGAGCGCAGATACGCAGTATTTT. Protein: CASSAFGSGSADTQYF.

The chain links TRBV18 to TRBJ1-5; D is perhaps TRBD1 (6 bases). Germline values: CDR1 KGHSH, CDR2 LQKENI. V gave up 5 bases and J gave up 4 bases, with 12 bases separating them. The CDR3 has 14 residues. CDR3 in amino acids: CASSSGGLNQPQHF. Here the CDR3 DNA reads TGTGCCAGCTCATCGGGGGGGCTTAATCAGCCCCAGCATTTT.

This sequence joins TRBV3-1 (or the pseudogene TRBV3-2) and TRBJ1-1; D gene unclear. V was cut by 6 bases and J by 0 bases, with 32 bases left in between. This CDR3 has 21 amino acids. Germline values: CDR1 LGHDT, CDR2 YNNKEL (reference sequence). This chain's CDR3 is CASSRNHRESKVEPMNTEAFF. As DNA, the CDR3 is TGTGCCAGCAGTCGAAACCACCGGGAATCTAAGGTAGAGCCCATGAACACTGAAGCTTTCTTT.